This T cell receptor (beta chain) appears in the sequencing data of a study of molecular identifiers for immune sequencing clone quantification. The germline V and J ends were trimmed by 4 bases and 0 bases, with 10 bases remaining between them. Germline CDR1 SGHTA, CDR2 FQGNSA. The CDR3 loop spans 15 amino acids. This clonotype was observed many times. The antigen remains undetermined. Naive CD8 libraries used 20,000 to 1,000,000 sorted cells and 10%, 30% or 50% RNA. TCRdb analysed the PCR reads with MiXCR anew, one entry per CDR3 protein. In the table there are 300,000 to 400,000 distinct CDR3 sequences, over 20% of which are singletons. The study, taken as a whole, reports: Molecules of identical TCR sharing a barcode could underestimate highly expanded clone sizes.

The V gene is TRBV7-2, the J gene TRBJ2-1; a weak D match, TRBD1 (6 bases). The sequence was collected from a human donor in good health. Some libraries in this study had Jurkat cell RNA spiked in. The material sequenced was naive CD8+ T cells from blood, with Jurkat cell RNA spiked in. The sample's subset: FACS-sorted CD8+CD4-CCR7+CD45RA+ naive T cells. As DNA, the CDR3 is TGTGCCAGCAGCTACCGGGACAACTCCTACAATGAGCAGTTCTTC. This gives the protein CASSYRDNSYNEQFF.